A single sample is the source of the 10 T cell receptor beta chains below, sequenced in a study of CD8 T cells in ankylosing spondylitis. Overall study results and limits: There was a TCR beta motif, made of roughly eight highly homologous variants, that appeared characteristic of ankylosing spondylitis blood.

No antigens are known for them. TCRdb fed the 5' RACE reads into MiXCR, producing one record per CDR3 protein. Altogether about 750,000 distinct CDR3 sequences are present, roughly 19% being singletons, with the ten largest covering over 15%. The source material was blood, either unsorted or a sorted T cell fraction (not recorded which). These receptors came from a male donor with ankylosing spondylitis.

The V gene is TRBV20-1, the J gene TRBJ2-7; no clear D gene. Germline V lookup: CDR1 DFQATT, CDR2 SNEGSKA (reference sequence). The ends were cut back, 5 bases at V and 0 bases at J, with 2 bases in the middle. This CDR3 region has 10 residues. CDR3 bases: TGCAGTGCTTACTCCTACGAGCAGTACTTC. Translating gives CSAYSYEQYF.

This clonotype was picked up a small number of times. The chain recombines TRBV2 with TRBJ2-1; 12 bases line up with TRBD2. Trimming cost V 6 bases and J 7 bases; bases outside gene matches: 7. The CDR3 length is 15 residues. Germline-derived CDR1 and CDR2 are SNHLY and FYNNEI. CDR3 sequence: CASRLLAGGPNEQFF. The CDR3 nucleotides read TGTGCCAGCAGGCTCCTAGCGGGGGGGCCGAATGAGCAGTTCTTC. Full variable domain (outside the CDR3, taken from reference TRBV2 and TRBJ2-1): EPEVTQTPSHQVTQMGQEVILRCVPISNHLYFYWYRQILGQKVEFLVSFYNNEISEKSEIFDDQFSVERPDGSNFTLKIRSTKLEDSAMYFCASRLLAGGPNEQFFGPGTRLTVL.

This clonotype was seen a few times. The J gene is TRBJ2-3, the V gene TRBV7-2, with D perhaps TRBD1 (5 bases). V was trimmed by 1 base and J by 4 bases, leaving 15 bases between them. This CDR3 contains 16 residues. Germline assignment: CDR1 SGHTA and CDR2 FQGNSA. The CDR3 here is CASSLEPGIVSDTQYF. CDR3 DNA: TGTGCCAGCAGCTTAGAGCCAGGGATCGTGTCAGATACGCAGTATTTT.

This clonotype has only a few counts. The chain employs TRBV14 and TRBJ1-1, with D perhaps TRBD1 (6 bases). This CDR3 region has 19 residues. V was clipped by 4 bases and J by 4 bases, with 28 bases between them. The germline CDR1 and CDR2 sequences are SGHDN and FVKESK. CDR3 loop: CASSRGLGDGKPRGTEAFF. CDR3 coding DNA: TGTGCCAGCAGCCGGGGGCTTGGGGACGGAAAACCTCGTGGCACTGAAGCTTTCTTT. Combining the CDR3 with reference TRBV14 and TRBJ1-1 gives the whole variable domain EAGVTQFPSHSVIEKGQTVTLRCDPISGHDNLYWYRRVMGKEIKFLLHFVKESKQDESGMPNNRFLAERTGGTYSTLKVQPAELEDSGVYFCASSRGLGDGKPRGTEAFFGQGTRLTVV.

The genes are TRBV5-1 and TRBJ2-4; tentatively, D is TRBD2 (5 bases). This CDR3 region has 14 residues. The V gene lost 1 base and the J gene lost 4 bases, with 9 bases spanning the gap. Germline CDR1 SGHRS, CDR2 YFSETQ. In DNA form, the CDR3 reads TGCGCCAGCAGCTTGCCCTCGGGGAAAAACATTCAGTACTTC. Translation: CASSLPSGKNIQYF.

This clonotype showed up just a few times. CDR3 amino acids: CASSQPGLGYNEQFF. DNA for the CDR3: TGCGCCAGCAGCCAACCGGGACTGGGATACAATGAGCAGTTCTTC. This chain connects TRBV4-3 to TRBJ2-1; D may be TRBD2 (6 bases). The V end lost 2 bases, the J end lost 4 bases, and 12 bases lay between the germline ends. In germline, CDR1 is LGHNA, CDR2 YSLEER. The CDR3 sequence is 15 residues long.

V gene TRBV20-1 combines with J gene TRBJ1-6; 7 bases map to TRBD1. This CDR3 has 13 residues. Germline trimming cut 6 bases from V and 7 bases from J; bases unmatched to any gene: 6. Germline CDR1 and CDR2: DFQATT and SNEGSKA (reference sequence). CDR3 amino acids: CSARAGGNSPLHF. The CDR3 nucleotides are TGCAGTGCCCGGGCAGGGGGAAATTCACCCCTCCACTTT.

This clonotype showed up just a few times. This chain joins TRBV9 and TRBJ2-1; D remains unclear. The V end was cut by 0 bases, the J end by 0 bases, with 4 bases between. The CDR3 totals 14 residues. From germline, CDR1 is SGDLS and CDR2 YYNGEE. In nucleotides, the CDR3 is TGTGCCAGCAGCGTAGCGATCTCCTACAATGAGCAGTTCTTC. It codes for CASSVAISYNEQFF.

The chain recombines TRBV12-3 or TRBV12-4 with TRBJ2-5; the match to TRBD2 covers 9 bases. CDR3 length equals 16 residues. The V segment lost 4 bases and the J segment 4 bases; nucleotides outside the gene matches: 10. The CDR3, as DNA: TGTGCCAGCAGTTCCCGGCCTAGCGGGACAATAGAGACCCAGTACTTC. As protein: CASSSRPSGTIETQYF.

This clonotype was observed a handful of times. The chain links TRBV5-1 to TRBJ2-1, with D unresolved. CDR1 and CDR2 from the germline V gene are SGHRS and YFSETQ. The V and J ends lost 4 bases and 0 bases respectively, with 11 bases between them. The CDR3 spans 15 residues. CDR3 region: CASSHQVSSYNEQFF. DNA of the CDR3: TGCGCCAGCAGCCATCAGGTCAGCTCCTACAATGAGCAGTTCTTC.